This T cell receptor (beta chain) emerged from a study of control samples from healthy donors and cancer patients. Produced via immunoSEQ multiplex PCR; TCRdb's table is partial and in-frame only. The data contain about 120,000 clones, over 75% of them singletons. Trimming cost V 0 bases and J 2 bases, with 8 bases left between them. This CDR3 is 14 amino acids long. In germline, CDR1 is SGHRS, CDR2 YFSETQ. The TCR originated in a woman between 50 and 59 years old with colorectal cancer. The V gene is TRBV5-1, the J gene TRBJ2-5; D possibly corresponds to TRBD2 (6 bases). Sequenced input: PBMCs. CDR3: CASSLGLDQETQYF. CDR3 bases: TGCGCCAGCAGCTTGGGACTAGATCAAGAGACCCAGTACTTC.